A selection of T cell receptor beta chains follows, all from one sample in a study of blood T cell repertoires in COVID-19. Data came from immunoSEQ multiplex PCR; TCRdb stores just in-frame clones and leaves some out. The data hold some 400,000 clones, with more than 70% observed a single time. The material sequenced was peripheral blood. The receptors stem from a woman in her 30s with COVID-19, enrolled during active disease. Each CDR3 is given with its conserved first and last residue. D genes are given only for firm matches. Only part of the rows carry a size: once, few, many, or a class if the clone is expanded.

CDR3aa | CDR3nt | abundance | d_gene | j_gene | v_gene
CASSSSRNQPQHF | TGTGCCAGCAGCTCTTCCAGGAATCAGCCCCAGCATTTT | many | NA | TRBJ1-5 | TRBV7-2
CASSLPRGRVRSTEAFF | TGTGCCAGCAGTTTACCCAGGGGCCGCGTTCGGAGCACTGAAGCTTTCTTT | NA | NA | TRBJ1-1 | TRBV28
CASSQTSPGRADTQYF | TGCGCCAGCAGCCAGACGAGTCCTGGGCGAGCAGATACGCAGTATTTT | NA | NA | TRBJ2-3 | TRBV4-1
CASTPRRVINQPQHF | TGTGCCAGTACCCCCCGCAGGGTGATAAATCAGCCCCAGCATTTT | once | NA | TRBJ1-5 | TRBV19
CASSLTGLTEAFF | TGTGCCAGCAGTCTCACAGGGCTTACCGAAGCTTTCTTT | NA | NA | TRBJ1-1 | TRBV6-5
CASSRFYRDSWDEQYF | TGCGCCAGCAGCCGCTTTTACCGGGACTCCTGGGACGAGCAGTACTTC | NA | NA | TRBJ2-7 | TRBV4-1
CASSSGTGLRAQHF | TGTGCCAGTAGTTCAGGGACAGGTTTGAGGGCCCAGCATTTT | NA | TRBD1 | TRBJ1-5 | TRBV19
CASSLRGTGPYEQYF | TGTGCCAGCAGTTTGCGGGGGACAGGCCCCTATGAGCAGTACTTC | NA | NA | TRBJ2-7 | TRBV27
CASSLPGTSGANTDTQYF | TGCGCCAGCAGCTTGCCCGGGACTAGCGGAGCTAACACAGATACGCAGTATTTT | NA | TRBD2 | TRBJ2-3 | TRBV5-1
CASSYGTSGSYEQFF | TGTGCCAGCAGCTACGGGACTAGCGGGAGCTATGAGCAGTTCTTC | NA | NA | TRBJ2-1 | TRBV21-1
CASSTGYRTEAFF | TGTGCCAGCAGTACAGGGTATAGGACTGAAGCTTTCTTT | NA | NA | TRBJ1-1 | TRBV12-3/TRBV12-4
CASSQEPRAETEAFF | TGCGCCAGCAGCCAAGAGCCCAGGGCGGAAACTGAAGCTTTCTTT | NA | NA | TRBJ1-1 | TRBV4-1
CASRAGGLQETQYF | TGTGCCAGCAGGGCGGGAGGACTCCAAGAGACCCAGTACTTC | NA | TRBD2 | TRBJ2-5 | TRBV2
CASSPRELQGSYEQYF | TGTGCCAGCTCACCACGGGAATTACAGGGCTCCTACGAGCAGTACTTC | NA | NA | TRBJ2-7 | TRBV18
CASSFGSNTEAFF | TGTGCCAGCAGTTTCGGGTCGAACACTGAAGCTTTCTTT | NA | NA | TRBJ1-1 | TRBV12-3/TRBV12-4
CASSRGLSYEQYF | TGTGCCAGCAGCCGTGGACTGTCCTACGAGCAGTACTTC | NA | NA | TRBJ2-7 | TRBV5-6
CASSSITGTEKLFF | TGTGCCAGCAGCTCAATTACAGGGACTGAAAAACTGTTTTTT | NA | NA | TRBJ1-4 | TRBV5-4
CASRRRQGATDTQYF | TGTGCCAGCAGGCGGAGACAGGGGGCGACAGATACGCAGTATTTT | few | TRBD1 | TRBJ2-3 | TRBV28
CASRPGQARDSPLHF | TGTGCCAGCAGGCCGGGACAGGCGAGAGATTCACCCCTCCACTTT | NA | TRBD1 | TRBJ1-6 | TRBV6-5
CASSVQTGLGEQYF | TGTGCCAGCAGCGTCCAGACAGGGTTAGGCGAGCAGTACTTC | NA | TRBD1 | TRBJ2-7 | TRBV9
CASSPAVILSWVDYEQYF | TGTGCCAGCTCTCCGGCGGTCATACTTAGCTGGGTAGACTACGAGCAGTACTTC | NA | NA | TRBJ2-7 | TRBV18
CASSLSGEHEQFF | TGTGCCAGCAGTTTATCAGGGGAGCATGAGCAGTTCTTC | NA | NA | TRBJ2-1 | TRBV12-3/TRBV12-4
CASSEYRNTEAFF | TGTGCCAGCAGTGAATACAGAAACACTGAAGCTTTCTTT | NA | NA | TRBJ1-1 | TRBV2
CASGLVPGLETQYF | TGTGCTAGTGGTTTGGTACCAGGGCTGGAGACCCAGTACTTC | NA | NA | TRBJ2-5 | TRBV12-5
CASSHPTSGVMNEQFF | TGCGCCAGCAGCCACCCGACTAGCGGAGTTATGAATGAGCAGTTCTTC | NA | TRBD2 | TRBJ2-1 | TRBV5-1
CSARASTEAFF | TGCAGTGCTAGAGCCTCCACTGAAGCTTTCTTT | once | NA | TRBJ1-1 | TRBV20-1
CASKRTGIDTQYF | TGTGCCAGCAAAAGGACAGGAATAGATACGCAGTATTTT | NA | TRBD1 | TRBJ2-3 | TRBV27
CASSQLAGAYEQYF | TGCGCCAGCAGCCAACTAGCGGGAGCTTACGAGCAGTACTTC | NA | TRBD2 | TRBJ2-7 | TRBV4-3
CASSLGGLAGANEQFF | TGCGCCAGCAGCTTGGGGGGACTAGCGGGAGCTAATGAGCAGTTCTTC | NA | TRBD2 | TRBJ2-1 | TRBV5-1
CASSWTANEQFF | TGCGCCAGCAGCTGGACTGCCAATGAGCAGTTCTTC | few | NA | TRBJ2-1 | TRBV5-1
CASSLQAGGSRLAGELFF | TGTGCCAGCAGCTTACAGGCGGGAGGATCCCGGTTGGCCGGGGAGCTGTTTTTT | NA | TRBD2 | TRBJ2-2 | TRBV7-2
CASSPVPLNYGYTF | TGTGCCAGCAGCCCGGTGCCATTAAACTATGGCTACACCTTC | NA | NA | TRBJ1-2 | TRBV28
CASSRLRGLQGEQYF | TGTGCCAGCAGCCGACTGCGGGGACTTCAGGGCGAGCAGTACTTC | NA | NA | TRBJ2-7 | TRBV27
CASSPQGQAYQETQYF | TGTGCCAGTAGCCCACAGGGGCAAGCTTACCAAGAGACCCAGTACTTC | NA | TRBD1 | TRBJ2-5 | TRBV19
CASSPRTGSRRSPKETQYF | TGTGCCAGCAGCCCGAGGACAGGTAGCCGGAGATCTCCGAAAGAGACCCAGTACTTC | NA | TRBD1 | TRBJ2-5 | TRBV3-1/TRBV3-2
CASSPDREGSPLHF | TGTGCCAGTAGCCCGGACAGGGAGGGATCACCCCTCCACTTT | NA | TRBD1 | TRBJ1-6 | TRBV19
CASRQSSGNTIYF | TGTGCCAGTAGACAGAGCTCTGGAAACACCATATATTTT | NA | NA | TRBJ1-3 | TRBV12-3/TRBV12-4
CASSSEIYTGELFF | TGTGCCAGCAGCTCAGAAATATACACCGGGGAGCTGTTTTTT | NA | NA | TRBJ2-2 | TRBV9
CASSAPPGFNEQFF | TGTGCCAGCAGCGCTCCCCCAGGGTTTAATGAGCAGTTCTTC | NA | NA | TRBJ2-1 | TRBV9
CASTPRGSGVYEQYF | TGTGCCAGCACTCCCCGGGGTAGCGGAGTCTACGAGCAGTACTTC | NA | NA | TRBJ2-7 | TRBV27
CASSLNPGTDTQYF | TGCGCCAGCAGCTTGAATCCAGGCACAGATACGCAGTATTTT | few | NA | TRBJ2-3 | TRBV5-1
CASSVDATPLAGGTIYF | TGTGCCAGCAGCGTAGATGCGACGCCTCTGGCGGGGGGCACCATATATTTT | many | NA | TRBJ1-3 | TRBV9
CASSWTSGSGDTQYF | TGTGCCAGCAGCTGGACCAGCGGGAGCGGGGATACGCAGTATTTT | NA | TRBD2 | TRBJ2-3 | TRBV11-2
CASSSGLLQYF | TGCGCCAGCAGCTCGGGTCTGTTGCAGTACTTC | once | NA | TRBJ2-7 | TRBV5-1
CASSHRLAELYEQYF | TGCGCCAGCAGCCACCGACTAGCGGAACTTTACGAGCAGTACTTC | NA | TRBD2 | TRBJ2-7 | TRBV4-1
CASSGDSLAFSQHF | TGTGCCAGCAGTGGGGACAGCTTGGCCTTCTCCCAGCATTTT | NA | TRBD1 | TRBJ1-5 | TRBV2
CASSTRRGEFEKLFF | TGTGCCAGCAGCACCCGACGGGGGGAATTTGAAAAACTGTTTTTT | NA | NA | TRBJ1-4 | TRBV3-1/TRBV3-2
CASSQERGQGGYTF | TGTGCCAGCAGCCAAGAGAGGGGGCAAGGGGGCTACACCTTC | NA | TRBD1 | TRBJ1-2 | TRBV4-2
CSVSGQGYTF | TGCAGCGTTAGCGGACAGGGCTACACCTTC | NA | NA | TRBJ1-2 | TRBV29-1
CASSFFGDPNTGELFF | TGCGCCAGCAGCTTTTTCGGGGATCCGAACACCGGGGAGCTGTTTTTT | NA | NA | TRBJ2-2 | TRBV5-1
CASSLTRTSGRPQFF | TGTGCCAGCAGTTTAACCCGGACTAGCGGGAGACCCCAGTTCTTC | NA | TRBD2 | TRBJ2-1 | TRBV27
CASSDPGQGNTGELFF | TGTGCCAGCAGTGATCCGGGACAGGGCAACACCGGGGAGCTGTTTTTT | NA | TRBD1 | TRBJ2-2 | TRBV27
CASGGSAGDRSSYNEQFF | TGTGCCAGCGGGGGGAGCGCCGGCGACCGAAGCTCCTACAATGAGCAGTTCTTC | once | NA | TRBJ2-1 | TRBV3-1/TRBV3-2
CASSALGGGSTDTQYF | TGTGCCAGCAGCGCCCTTGGGGGGGGTAGCACAGATACGCAGTATTTT | NA | TRBD2 | TRBJ2-3 | TRBV7-6
CASSLAGGNYEQFF | TGCGCCAGCAGCCTCGCTGGCGGGAACTATGAGCAGTTCTTC | once | NA | TRBJ2-1 | TRBV4-3
CAWSVGGKSYNEQFF | TGTGCCTGGAGTGTGGGGGGGAAGTCCTACAATGAGCAGTTCTTC | NA | TRBD2 | TRBJ2-1 | TRBV30
CASSLGGGGFHGGELFF | TGTGCCAGCAGCTTAGGAGGGGGCGGCTTCCATGGCGGGGAGCTGTTTTTT | NA | TRBD1 | TRBJ2-2 | TRBV11-2
CASSLTGTVRTGANVLTF | TGTGCCAGCAGCTTAACGGGGACAGTCAGAACTGGGGCCAACGTCCTGACTTTC | NA | TRBD1 | TRBJ2-6 | TRBV7-3
CASRPPGQGDNEQFF | TGCGCCAGCAGACCCCCGGGACAGGGTGACAATGAGCAGTTCTTC | NA | TRBD1 | TRBJ2-1 | TRBV5-1